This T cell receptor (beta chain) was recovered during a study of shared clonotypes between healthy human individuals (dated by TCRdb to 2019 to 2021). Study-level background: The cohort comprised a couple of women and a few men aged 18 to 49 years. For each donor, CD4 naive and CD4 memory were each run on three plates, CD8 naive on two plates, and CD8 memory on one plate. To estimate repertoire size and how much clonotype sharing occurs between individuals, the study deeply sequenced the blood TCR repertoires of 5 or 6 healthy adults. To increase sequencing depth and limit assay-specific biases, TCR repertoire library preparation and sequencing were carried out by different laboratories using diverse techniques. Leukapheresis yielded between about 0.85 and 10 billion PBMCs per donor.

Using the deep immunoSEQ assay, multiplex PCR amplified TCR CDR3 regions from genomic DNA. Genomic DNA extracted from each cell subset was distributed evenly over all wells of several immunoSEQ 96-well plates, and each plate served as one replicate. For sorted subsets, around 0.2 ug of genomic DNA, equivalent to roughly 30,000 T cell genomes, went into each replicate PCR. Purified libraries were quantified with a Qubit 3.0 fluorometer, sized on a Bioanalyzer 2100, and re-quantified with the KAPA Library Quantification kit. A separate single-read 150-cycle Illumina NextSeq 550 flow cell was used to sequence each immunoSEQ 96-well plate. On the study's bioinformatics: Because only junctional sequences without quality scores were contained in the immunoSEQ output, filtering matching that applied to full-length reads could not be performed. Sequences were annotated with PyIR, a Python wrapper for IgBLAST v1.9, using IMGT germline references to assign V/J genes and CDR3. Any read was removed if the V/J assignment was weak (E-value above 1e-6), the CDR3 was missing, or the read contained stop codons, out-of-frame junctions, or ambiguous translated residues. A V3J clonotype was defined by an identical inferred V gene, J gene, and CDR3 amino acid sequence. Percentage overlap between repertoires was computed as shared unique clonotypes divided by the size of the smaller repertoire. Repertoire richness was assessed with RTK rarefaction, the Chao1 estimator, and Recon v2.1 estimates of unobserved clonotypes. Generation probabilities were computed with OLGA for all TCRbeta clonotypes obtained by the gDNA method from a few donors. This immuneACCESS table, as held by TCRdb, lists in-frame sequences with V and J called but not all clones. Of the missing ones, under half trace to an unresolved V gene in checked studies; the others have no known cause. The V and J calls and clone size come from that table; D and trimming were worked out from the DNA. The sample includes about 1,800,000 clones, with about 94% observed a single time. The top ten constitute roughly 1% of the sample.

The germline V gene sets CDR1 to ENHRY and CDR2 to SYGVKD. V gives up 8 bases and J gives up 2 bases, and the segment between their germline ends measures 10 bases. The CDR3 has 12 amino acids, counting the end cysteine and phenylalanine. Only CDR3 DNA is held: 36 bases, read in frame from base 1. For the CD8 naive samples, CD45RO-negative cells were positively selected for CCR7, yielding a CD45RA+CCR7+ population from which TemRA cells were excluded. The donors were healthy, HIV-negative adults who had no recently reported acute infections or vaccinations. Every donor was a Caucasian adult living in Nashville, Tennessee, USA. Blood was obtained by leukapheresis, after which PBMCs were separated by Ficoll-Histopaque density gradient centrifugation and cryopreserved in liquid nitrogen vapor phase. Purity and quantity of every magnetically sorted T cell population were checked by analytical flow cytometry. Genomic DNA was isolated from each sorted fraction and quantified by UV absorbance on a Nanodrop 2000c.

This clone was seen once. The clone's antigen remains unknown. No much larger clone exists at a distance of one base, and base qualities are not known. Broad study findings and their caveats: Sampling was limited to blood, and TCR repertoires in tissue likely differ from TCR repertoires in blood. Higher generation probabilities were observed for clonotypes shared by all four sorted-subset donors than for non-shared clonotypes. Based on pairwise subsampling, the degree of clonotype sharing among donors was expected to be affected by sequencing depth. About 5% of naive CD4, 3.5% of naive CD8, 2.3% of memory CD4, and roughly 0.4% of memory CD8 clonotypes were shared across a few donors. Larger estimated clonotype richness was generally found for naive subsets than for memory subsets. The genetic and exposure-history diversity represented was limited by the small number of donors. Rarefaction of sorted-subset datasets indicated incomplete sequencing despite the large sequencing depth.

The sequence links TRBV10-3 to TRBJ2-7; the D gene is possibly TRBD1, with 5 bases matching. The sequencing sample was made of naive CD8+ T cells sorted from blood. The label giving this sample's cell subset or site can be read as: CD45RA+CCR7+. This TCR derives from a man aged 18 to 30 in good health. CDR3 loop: CAIGAVAYEQYF. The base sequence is TGTGCCATCGGGGCCGTAGCCTACGAGCAGTACTTC.